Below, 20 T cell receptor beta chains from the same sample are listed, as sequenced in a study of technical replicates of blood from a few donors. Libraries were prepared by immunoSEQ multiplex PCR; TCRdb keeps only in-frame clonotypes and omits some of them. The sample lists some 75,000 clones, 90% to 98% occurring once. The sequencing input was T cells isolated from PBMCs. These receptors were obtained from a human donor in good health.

The CDR3 sequence: CASSLPGERFNEQFF. As DNA, the CDR3 is TGTGCCAGCAGCCTACCGGGGGAGAGGTTCAATGAGCAGTTCTTC. The chain links TRBV5-6 to TRBJ2-1, with a possible D match to TRBD2 (6 bases). The CDR3 covers 15 residues. Trimming removed 4 bases at V and 6 bases at J, with 17 bases between. Per the germline V gene, CDR1 is SGHDT and CDR2 is YYEEEE.

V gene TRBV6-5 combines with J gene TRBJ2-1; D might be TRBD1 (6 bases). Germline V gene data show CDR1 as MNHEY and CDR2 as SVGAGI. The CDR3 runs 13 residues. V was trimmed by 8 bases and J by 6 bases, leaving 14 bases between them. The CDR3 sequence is CASYRAAGNEQFF. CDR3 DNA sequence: TGTGCCAGCTACAGGGCAGCAGGCAATGAGCAGTTCTTC.

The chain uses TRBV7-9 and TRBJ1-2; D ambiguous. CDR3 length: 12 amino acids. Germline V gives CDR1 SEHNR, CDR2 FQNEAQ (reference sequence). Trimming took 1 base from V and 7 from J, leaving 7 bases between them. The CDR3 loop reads CASSLGSGGYTF. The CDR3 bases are TGTGCCAGCAGCTTAGGGAGCGGTGGCTACACCTTC.

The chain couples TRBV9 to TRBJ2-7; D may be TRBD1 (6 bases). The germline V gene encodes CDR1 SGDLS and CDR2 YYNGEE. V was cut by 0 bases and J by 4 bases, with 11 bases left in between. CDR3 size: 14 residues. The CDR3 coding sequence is TGTGCCAGCAGCGTAGAGGACAGCCCGTACGAGCAGTACTTC. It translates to CASSVEDSPYEQYF.

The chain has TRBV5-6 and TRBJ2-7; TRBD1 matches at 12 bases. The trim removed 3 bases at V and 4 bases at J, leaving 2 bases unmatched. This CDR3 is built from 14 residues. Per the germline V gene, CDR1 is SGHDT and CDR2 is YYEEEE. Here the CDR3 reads CASSWDRGLYEQYF. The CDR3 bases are TGTGCCAGCAGCTGGGACAGGGGGCTATACGAGCAGTACTTC.

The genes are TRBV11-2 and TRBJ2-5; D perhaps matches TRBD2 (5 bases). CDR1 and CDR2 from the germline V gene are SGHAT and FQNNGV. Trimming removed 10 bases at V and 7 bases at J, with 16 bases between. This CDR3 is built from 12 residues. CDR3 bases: TGTGCCACCGTGGACGGAGGCGGGACCCAGTACTTC. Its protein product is CATVDGGGTQYF.

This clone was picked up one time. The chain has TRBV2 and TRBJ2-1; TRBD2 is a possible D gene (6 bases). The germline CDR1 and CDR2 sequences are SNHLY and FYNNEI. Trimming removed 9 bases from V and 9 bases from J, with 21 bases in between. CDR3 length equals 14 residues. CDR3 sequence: CARGTPSPLGEQFF. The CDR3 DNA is TGTGCCAGGGGGACTCCATCTCCCTTGGGTGAGCAGTTCTTC. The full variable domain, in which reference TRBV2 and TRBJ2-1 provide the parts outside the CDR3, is EPEVTQTPSHQVTQMGQEVILRCVPISNHLYFYWYRQILGQKVEFLVSFYNNEISEKSEIFDDQFSVERPDGSNFTLKIRSTKLEDSAMYFCARGTPSPLGEQFFGPGTRLTVL.

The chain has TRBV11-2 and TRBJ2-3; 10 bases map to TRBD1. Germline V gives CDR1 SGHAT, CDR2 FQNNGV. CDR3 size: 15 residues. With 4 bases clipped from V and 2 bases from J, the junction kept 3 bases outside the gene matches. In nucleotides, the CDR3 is TGTGCCAGCAGCTGGACAGGGGGTCTCACAGATACGCAGTATTTT. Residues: CASSWTGGLTDTQYF.

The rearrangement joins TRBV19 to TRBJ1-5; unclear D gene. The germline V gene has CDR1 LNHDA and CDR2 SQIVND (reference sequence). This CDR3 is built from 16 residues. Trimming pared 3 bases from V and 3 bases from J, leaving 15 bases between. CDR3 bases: TGTGCCAGTAGTATGTATGAGATGGACTTCAATCAGCCCCAGCATTTT. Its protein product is CASSMYEMDFNQPQHF.

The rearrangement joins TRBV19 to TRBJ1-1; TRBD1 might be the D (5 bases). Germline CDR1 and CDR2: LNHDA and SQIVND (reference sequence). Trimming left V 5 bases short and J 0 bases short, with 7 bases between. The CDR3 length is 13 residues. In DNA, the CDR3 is TGTGCCAGTAGTGCCAGGGTGAACACTGAAGCTTTCTTT. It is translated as CASSARVNTEAFF.

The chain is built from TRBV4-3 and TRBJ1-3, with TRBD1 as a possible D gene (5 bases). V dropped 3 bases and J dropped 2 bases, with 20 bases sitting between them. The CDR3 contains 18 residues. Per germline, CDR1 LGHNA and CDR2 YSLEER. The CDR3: CASSHLEGLGPAGNTIYF. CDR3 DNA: TGCGCCAGCAGCCACCTTGAAGGGTTGGGGCCAGCTGGAAACACCATATATTTT.

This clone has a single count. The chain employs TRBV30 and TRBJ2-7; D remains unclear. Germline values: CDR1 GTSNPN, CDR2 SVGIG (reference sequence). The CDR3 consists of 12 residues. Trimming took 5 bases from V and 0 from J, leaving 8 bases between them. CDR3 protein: CAWHRSSYEQYF. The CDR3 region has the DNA TGTGCCTGGCACAGAAGCTCCTACGAGCAGTACTTC.

CDR3 protein: CASSGTSGNEQYF. In DNA form, the CDR3 reads TGTGCCAGTAGTGGGACTAGCGGAAACGAGCAGTACTTC. V usage is TRBV19 and J usage is TRBJ2-7; 11 bases align to TRBD2. Germline values: CDR1 LNHDA, CDR2 SQIVND (reference sequence). Trimming cost V 5 bases and J 5 bases; bases outside gene matches: 2. This CDR3 spans 13 amino acids.

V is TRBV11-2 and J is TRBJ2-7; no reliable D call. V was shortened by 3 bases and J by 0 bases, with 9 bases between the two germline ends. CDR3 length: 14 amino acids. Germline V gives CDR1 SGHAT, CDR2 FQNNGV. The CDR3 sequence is CASSFPGSSYEQYF. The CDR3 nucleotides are TGTGCCAGCAGCTTTCCCGGTAGCTCCTACGAGCAGTACTTC.

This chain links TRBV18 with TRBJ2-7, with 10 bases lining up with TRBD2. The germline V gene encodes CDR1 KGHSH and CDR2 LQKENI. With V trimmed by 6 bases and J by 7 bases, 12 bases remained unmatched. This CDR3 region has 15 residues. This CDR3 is CASSDVAGGSVEQYF. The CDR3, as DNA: TGTGCCAGCTCCGACGTAGCGGGAGGTTCAGTTGAGCAGTACTTC.

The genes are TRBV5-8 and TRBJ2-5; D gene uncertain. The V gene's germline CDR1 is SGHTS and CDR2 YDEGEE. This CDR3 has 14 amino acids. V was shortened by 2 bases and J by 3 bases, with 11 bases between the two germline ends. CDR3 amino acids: CASSLVRQKETQYF. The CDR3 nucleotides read TGTGCCAGCAGCTTAGTCAGACAAAAAGAGACCCAGTACTTC.

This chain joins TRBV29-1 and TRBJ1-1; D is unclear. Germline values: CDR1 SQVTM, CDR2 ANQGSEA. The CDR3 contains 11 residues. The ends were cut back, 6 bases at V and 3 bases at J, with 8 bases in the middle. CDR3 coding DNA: TGCAGCGTCCGGGTGGACACTGAAGCTTTCTTT. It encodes CSVRVDTEAFF.

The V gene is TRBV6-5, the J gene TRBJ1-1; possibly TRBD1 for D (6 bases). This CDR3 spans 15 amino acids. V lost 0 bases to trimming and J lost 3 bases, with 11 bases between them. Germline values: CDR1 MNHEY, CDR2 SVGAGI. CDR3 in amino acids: CASSYSRGGDTEAFF. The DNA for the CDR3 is TGTGCCAGCAGTTACTCGAGGGGGGGGGACACTGAAGCTTTCTTT.

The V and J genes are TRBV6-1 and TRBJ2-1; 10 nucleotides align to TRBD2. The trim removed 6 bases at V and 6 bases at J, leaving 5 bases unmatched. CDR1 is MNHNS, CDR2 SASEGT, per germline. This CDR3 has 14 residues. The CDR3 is CASRASGSVNEQFF. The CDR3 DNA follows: TGTGCCAGCAGGGCTAGCGGGAGTGTCAATGAGCAGTTCTTC.

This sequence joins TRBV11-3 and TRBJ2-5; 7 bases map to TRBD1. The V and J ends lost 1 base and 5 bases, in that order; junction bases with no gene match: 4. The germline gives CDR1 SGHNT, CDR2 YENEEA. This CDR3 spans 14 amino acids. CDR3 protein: CASSLGRGGETQYF. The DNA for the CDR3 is TGTGCCAGCAGCTTAGGCCGAGGGGGCGAGACCCAGTACTTC.